A single sample gave rise to the 15 T cell receptor beta chains below, sequenced in a study of control samples from healthy donors and cancer patients. Method: immunoSEQ multiplex PCR; TCRdb's copy keeps in-frame clones and lacks some. The sample carries around 250,000 clones, about 80% recorded once. Sequencing was carried out using PBMCs. Receptors originate from a woman in her sixties with lung cancer.

The CDR3 nucleotides are TGTGCCAGCAGTGACGGACAGGGGGCTAATGAAAAACTGTTTTTT. This encodes CASSDGQGANEKLFF. The J gene is TRBJ1-4, the V gene TRBV2, with TRBD1 matching 10 bases. The CDR3 spans 15 residues. The V segment lost 3 bases and the J segment 3 bases; nucleotides outside the gene matches: 1. Germline V gene data show CDR1 as SNHLY and CDR2 as FYNNEI.

This clone has at least ten counts. The CDR3 here is CAWARDRNTEAFF. CDR3 DNA sequence: TGTGCCTGGGCCCGGGACAGGAACACTGAAGCTTTCTTT. The rearrangement joins TRBV30 to TRBJ1-1, with 7 bases that match TRBD1. The CDR3 covers 13 residues. Germline-derived CDR1 and CDR2 are GTSNPN and SVGIG (reference sequence). V gave up 5 bases and J gave up 1 base; unmatched junction bases: 4.

This clone came up a few times. The gene calls are TRBV18 and TRBJ1-6; no clear D. Trimming stripped 3 bases from V and 7 bases from J, with 16 bases between. This CDR3 is built from 16 residues. CDR1 and CDR2 from the germline V gene are KGHSH and LQKENI. The CDR3 sequence: CASSPPSAGQNSPLHF. The CDR3 DNA reads TGTGCCAGCTCACCGCCTTCTGCAGGTCAGAATTCACCCCTCCACTTT.

This rearrangement joins TRBV6-1 to TRBJ1-2; possibly TRBD1 for D (5 bases). This CDR3 has 15 amino acids. V lost 0 bases and J 3 bases, leaving 11 bases between the germline ends. Germline lookup yields CDR1 MNHNS and CDR2 SASEGT. The CDR3 DNA follows: TGTGCCAGCAGTGAAGCGGGGGAACAGTACTATGGCTACACCTTC. The encoded protein is CASSEAGEQYYGYTF.

The chain recombines TRBV7-9 with TRBJ2-3, with a tentative D call TRBD2 (5 bases). CDR3 length: 15 residues. V was shortened by 5 bases and J by 1 base, with 13 bases between the two germline ends. Germline V CDR1 and CDR2: SEHNR, FQNEAQ (reference sequence). The chain's CDR3 is CASSQAADRTDTQYF. The CDR3 DNA reads TGTGCCAGCAGCCAGGCAGCGGACCGCACAGATACGCAGTATTTT.

The rearrangement links TRBV10-1 to TRBJ1-5, with 8 positions matching TRBD1. Looked up from germline, CDR1 is WNHNN and CDR2 is SYGVQD (reference sequence). The CDR3 length is 17 residues. Losses at the gene ends were 2 bases for V and 3 bases for J; bases not matched to a gene: 9. The CDR3, as DNA: TGCGCCAGCAGTGAGCGTAAAGGGACAGGAAACAATCAGCCCCAGCATTTT. It yields the protein CASSERKGTGNNQPQHF.

In this sample, this clone turned up once. The J gene is TRBJ1-1, the V gene TRBV19; D is undetermined. V lost 3 bases to trimming and J lost 0 bases, with 8 bases between them. The CDR3 sequence is 14 residues long. CDR1 and CDR2 from the germline V gene are LNHDA and SQIVND (reference sequence). DNA of the CDR3: TGTGCCAGTAGTATTTCACAGTTGAACACTGAAGCTTTCTTT. It specifies CASSISQLNTEAFF.

The chain couples TRBV20-1 to TRBJ2-5; 12 bases match TRBD2. V lost 3 bases, J lost 5 bases, and 10 bases stayed unmatched. Germline V lookup: CDR1 DFQATT, CDR2 SNEGSKA (reference sequence). This CDR3 has 16 residues. The CDR3 DNA sequence: TGCAGTGCTAGTCGGGCTAGCGGGGGGGCGGGTGAGACCCAGTACTTC. Translating gives CSASRASGGAGETQYF.

This chain uses TRBV6-2 or TRBV6-3 with TRBJ2-7; 8 positions agree with TRBD2. The CDR3 is made up of 14 amino acids. V lost 6 bases, J lost 2 bases, and 6 bases stayed unmatched. Germline-derived CDR1 and CDR2 are MNHEY and SVGEGT. This chain's CDR3 is CASSHSGATYEQYF. In DNA form, the CDR3 reads TGTGCCAGCAGCCATAGCGGGGCTACCTACGAGCAGTACTTC.

The V and J genes are TRBV12-3 or TRBV12-4 and TRBJ1-5; D possibly corresponds to TRBD1 (5 bases). The CDR3 covers 13 residues. V was pared by 5 bases and J by 4 bases, with 9 bases between. CDR3 loop: CASSLRQNQPQHF. The CDR3 DNA reads as TGTGCCAGCAGTCTTCGACAGAATCAGCCCCAGCATTTT.

The rearrangement uses TRBV7-2 and TRBJ2-5, with 8 positions matching TRBD1. The junction had 2 bases not matched to a gene; V was cut back by 3 bases and J by 5 bases. The CDR3 consists of 13 residues. Germline CDR1 and CDR2: SGHTA and FQGNSA. The CDR3 protein is CASSFRQGETQYF. The CDR3 DNA follows: TGTGCCAGCAGCTTTCGACAGGGGGAGACCCAGTACTTC. Full variable domain (missing parts from reference TRBV7-2 and TRBJ2-5): GAGVSQSPSNKVTEKGKDVELRCDPISGHTALYWYRQSLGQGLEFLIYFQGNSAPDKSGLPSDRFSAERTGGSVSTLTIQRTQQEDSAVYLCASSFRQGETQYFGPGTRLLVL.

The chain combines TRBV28 with TRBJ1-2; possible D gene TRBD1, 5 bases. This CDR3 spans 15 amino acids. Looked up from germline, CDR1 is MDHEN and CDR2 is SYDVKM. Trimming shortened V by 3 bases and J by 8 bases, and 19 bases separated the two germline ends. For the CDR3, the DNA is TGTGCCAGCAGTTTGGCCAGGGAGGAGAGTGGGGGCTACACCTTC. Its protein product is CASSLAREESGGYTF.

The chain is built from TRBV7-9 and TRBJ2-3; D is ambiguous. The CDR3 is made up of 10 amino acids. V was cut by 1 base and J by 14 bases, with 7 bases left in between. In germline, CDR1 is SEHNR, CDR2 FQNEAQ (reference sequence). The DNA of the CDR3 is TGTGCCAGCAGCTTAGAAGTTGCGTATTTT. Translated, it gives CASSLEVAYF.

The V gene is TRBV2, the J gene TRBJ2-7, with 8 bases matching TRBD1. The junction had 7 bases not matched to a gene; V was cut back by 6 bases and J by 3 bases. Per germline, CDR1 SNHLY and CDR2 FYNNEI. The CDR3 covers 14 residues. The CDR3 protein is CASSKRQGIYEQYF. Written as DNA, the CDR3 is TGTGCCAGCAGCAAAAGACAGGGGATCTACGAGCAGTACTTC. The whole variable domain, remainder taken from reference TRBV2 and TRBJ2-7, is EPEVTQTPSHQVTQMGQEVILRCVPISNHLYFYWYRQILGQKVEFLVSFYNNEISEKSEIFDDQFSVERPDGSNFTLKIRSTKLEDSAMYFCASSKRQGIYEQYFGPGTRLTVT.

The V call is TRBV20-1, the J call TRBJ2-5; D call uncertain. CDR3 size: 10 residues. Germline V gene sequence: CDR1 DFQATT, CDR2 SNEGSKA (reference sequence). Trimming shortened V by 5 bases and J by 4 bases, and 5 bases separated the two germline ends. CDR3 residues: CSALGETQYF. CDR3 nucleotide sequence: TGCAGTGCTCTGGGAGAGACCCAGTACTTC.